This T cell receptor beta chain was retrieved from a study of blood T cell repertoires in COVID-19. The wider study: Sources were T cells, B-cell-depleted T cells, or PBMCs; the material itself was cDNA or gDNA.

In the source study's methods: Reference gene primer amplification yielded estimated nucleated cell counts. Some clones are missing from TCRdb's copy, which holds only in-frame ones; the method was immunoSEQ multiplex PCR. The D gene and trimming were derived from the DNA, and the V and J assignments and clone size from that table. The sample lists about 350,000 clones; 80% to 90% were seen once. The germline gives CDR1 MGHRA, CDR2 YSYEKL. The V end lost 4 bases, the J end lost 6 bases, and 12 bases lay between the germline ends. The CDR3 is 14 residues long. Seattle-derived patients entered the study during active infection and were followed longitudinally.

This chain connects TRBV4-1 to TRBJ1-4; the D is unclear. The sequence came from a woman aged 55-69 years with COVID-19, enrolled during active disease. What was sequenced was peripheral blood. CDR3 DNA: TGCGCCAGCAGCCTAGGACTTGGGGATGAAAAACTGTTTTTT. Translating it yields CASSLGLGDEKLFF.